This TCR beta chain was identified during a study of vaccination and CD4 T cells after COVID-19 (dated by TCRdb to the early 2020s). About the investigation overall: SARS-CoV-2 positivity had been established in the convalescent patients by nasal swab PCR, and mild disease was recorded in roughly 9 of these patients and severe disease in one. Culture stimuli were overlapping spike peptide pools from SARS-CoV-2 and from the common cold coronaviruses HCoV-NL63, HCoV-OC43 and HCoV-229E. The convalescent cohort comprised six males and four females, including two Hispanic individuals, seven Caucasians, two Asians and one multiracial person. In control cultures, a CEFX viral epitope pool was used as positive control, an HIV-1 Nef peptide pool was used as negative control, or no peptide was added. The spike-specific CD4+ TCR repertoire was compared before and after mRNA vaccination in fewer than eleven COVID-19 convalescent patients and a handful of infection-naive healthy vaccine recipients. Post-COVID blood samples were collected from convalescent patients a median of approximately 100 days after diagnosis, with a range of about 30 to 161 days. Post-vaccine blood samples were collected a median of about 66 days after the second vaccine dose, ranging from 14 to 241 days. Participants got two doses of the Pfizer-BioNTech BNT162b2 vaccine (n=8) or two doses of the Moderna mRNA-1273 vaccine (n=2). Beyond this particular receptor, the publication reports: The median number of SARS-CoV-2-reactive clonotypes rose from under 25 after infection to 38 after vaccination, but the change was not significant. Among the post-vaccine SARS-CoV-2-reactive clones in convalescent patients, a median around 85% showed up only after vaccination, which suggests vaccine-specific priming. Of the vaccine-specific clones in convalescent patients, 304 of 307, or nearly all, reacted only to SARS-CoV-2 spike and did not cross-react with common cold coronaviruses. The number of convalescent patients in the study was relatively small, and the study did not examine early timepoints following natural infection.

With respect to this clonotype: What this receptor recognizes is not known. No much larger clone exists at a distance of one base, and base qualities are not known.

The library was generated by PCR. DNA from cultured CD4+ T cells was subjected to TCR sequencing with the Oncomine TCR Beta short-read assay at the Johns Hopkins FTIC core. The QIAamp micro DNA kit was used to extract genomic DNA from the cultured CD4+ T cells. The Oncomine TCR Beta libraries from cultured CD4+ T cells were pooled using unique dual indexes and then sequenced on an Illumina iSeq 100. The study's own analysis went as follows. Non-productive sequences were removed, and CDR3s that did not start with C, did not end with F or W, or were shorter than 7 amino acids were discarded. Antigen-specific clonotypes were identified with the MANAFEST web application by comparing peptide-stimulated wells with reference and other culture wells. To be called positive, a clone needed an FDR below 0.05, an odds ratio above 5, and a productive frequency above 0.1% in at least two of three replicate wells. Cross-reactive clonotypes were defined as significantly expanded in both SARS-CoV-2 spike wells and at least one common cold coronavirus spike condition. Using R version 3.6.1, CDR3 homology was evaluated through Levenshtein distances (stringdist) along with unrooted phylogenetic trees (ape). TCRdb trimmed the raw reads at Q25, called clones with MiXCR and kept productive beta chains. When rows share a CDR3 protein, they turn into one entry using the most common DNA and genes. In this record, the V and J calls reflect TCRdb's handling and not the investigators' own analysis. This sample gives 10,000 or so distinct CDR3 sequences in total; 70% to 85% of them show up just once. About 18% of the sample comes from the top ten.

The CDR3 holds 16 amino acids from the cysteine to the phenylalanine. CDR3 DNA is the only sequence kept; it has 48 bases, read in frame from the first base. Unmatched junction bases come to 10, with V trimmed by 5 bases and J by 4 bases. CDR1 and CDR2 are drawn from the germline V gene: SGHVS, FQNEAQ. Taken with the paper, the label for treatment or condition translates to: approximately 11-day PBMC culture with coronavirus spike peptide pools or control peptides (ViraFEST assay). To expand antigen-specific T cells with peptide pools and then pick out the expanded clonotypes through TCR sequencing, the study relied on the ViraFEST assay. The positive SARS-CoV-2 PCR tests of the convalescent patients were dated from March to December 2020, before the Alpha, Beta and Delta variants emerged in the United States. Each well held 2 million to 2.5 million PBMCs cultured with approximately 10 ug/ml peptide pools in IMDM containing around 4.5% human AB serum and 9.5 to 10 IU/ml IL-2. Half of the culture medium was replaced with fresh IL-2-containing medium on days 3 and 7. After 10 days of culture, CD4+ T cells were isolated by negative selection using the EasySep CD4+ T cell isolation kit. Ficoll-Paque Plus gradient centrifugation was used to isolate PBMCs from whole blood, and the isolated PBMCs were then either used fresh or cryopreserved at -140C. In general, triplicate wells were set up for every culture condition.

The clonotype originates from a human donor who had recovered from COVID-19. This receptor chain uses TRBV7-8 and TRBJ2-5; 10 junctional bases match TRBD2. Sequencing input: CD4+ T cells from blood, cultured in vitro. CDR3 loop: CASSRRASGSGETQYF. The DNA sequence is given as TGTGCCAGCAGCCGAAGGGCTAGCGGGAGCGGAGAGACCCAGTACTTC.